Presented here are 11 T cell receptor beta chains from one specimen sequenced in a study of shared clonotypes between healthy human individuals. Measured with immunoSEQ multiplex PCR; TCRdb has only the in-frame clones, and not every one. Of over a million clones listed, roughly 97% are singletons. The sequencing sample was made of naive CD4+ T cells sorted from blood. Subset noted: CD45RA+ positively selected. The source of these receptors is a young man in good health.

The chain employs TRBV5-3 and TRBJ2-1; TRBD2 aligns across 11 bases. TRBV5-3 belongs to the ORF category, with a function that is uncertain. Trimming removed 2 bases from V and 4 bases from J; junction bases left unmatched: 5. The CDR3 contains 16 residues. DNA of the CDR3: TGTGCCAGAAGCTTTTCCATAGCGGGAGGGTACAATGAGCAGTTCTTC. Its protein is CARSFSIAGGYNEQFF.

The chain carries TRBV6-5 and TRBJ2-3; D is perhaps TRBD2 (5 bases). The length of the CDR3 is 14 residues. Germline loops: CDR1 MNHEY, CDR2 SVGAGI. Between the trimmed V and J ends, which lost 2 bases and 2 bases, there was a span of 8 bases. CDR3 nucleotide sequence: TGTGCCAGCAGTTACAGACTACCCACAGATACGCAGTATTTT. It translates to CASSYRLPTDTQYF.

The chain has TRBV10-3 and TRBJ2-7, with D perhaps TRBD1 or TRBD2 (5 bases each). Trimming pared 3 bases from V and 3 bases from J, leaving 9 bases between. The CDR3 is made up of 13 amino acids. The germline CDR1 and CDR2 sequences are ENHRY and SYGVKD. The CDR3 DNA sequence: TGTGCCATCAGTGACTCGGGGCGCTACGAGCAGTACTTC. As protein: CAISDSGRYEQYF.

This chain links TRBV4-1 with TRBJ2-2; D is uncertain. Per the germline V gene, CDR1 is MGHRA and CDR2 is YSYEKL. Trimming left V 1 base short and J 7 bases short, with 13 bases between. The CDR3 spans 15 residues. CDR3 sequence: CASSQGTWPGGELFF. In nucleotides, the CDR3 is TGCGCCAGCAGCCAAGGAACCTGGCCCGGCGGGGAGCTGTTTTTT.

The chain couples TRBV28 to TRBJ1-3; perhaps TRBD1 as D (5 bases). This CDR3 region has 15 residues. V lost 6 bases, J lost 0 bases, and 12 bases lay in between. Germline lookup yields CDR1 MDHEN and CDR2 SYDVKM. CDR3 protein: CASRPNGGSGNTIYF. The CDR3 DNA is TGTGCCAGCAGACCGAATGGGGGCTCTGGAAACACCATATATTTT.

This clone showed up just once. V gene TRBV18 combines with J gene TRBJ2-7; a weak D match, TRBD2 (6 bases). The CDR3 is 13 residues long. The germline V gene encodes CDR1 KGHSH and CDR2 LQKENI. V was shortened by 2 bases and J by 6 bases, with 11 bases between the two germline ends. The CDR3 bases are TGTGCCAGCTCACCAAGGGAGGCCAGCGAGCAGTACTTC. Translated, it gives CASSPREASEQYF.

This sequence joins TRBV19 and TRBJ2-7; TRBD2 agrees at 7 bases. The junction had 6 bases not matched to a gene; V was cut back by 9 bases and J by 4 bases. The CDR3 totals 12 residues. The germline V gene has CDR1 LNHDA and CDR2 SQIVND (reference sequence). For the CDR3, the DNA is TGTGCCAGCGGACTAGGAGGATACGAGCAGTACTTC. Translation gives CASGLGGYEQYF.

This chain uses TRBV5-1 with TRBJ2-7, with D perhaps matching TRBD1 or TRBD2 (5 bases each). Trimming pared 3 bases from V and 9 bases from J, leaving 19 bases between. Germline CDR1 SGHRS, CDR2 YFSETQ. The CDR3 covers 14 residues. The CDR3 is CASSSRDPSYLQYF. The CDR3 DNA reads as TGCGCCAGCAGCTCCCGGGACCCGTCCTATCTGCAGTACTTC.

The V gene is TRBV21-1, the J gene TRBJ2-7; the table assigns TRBD1, which was not confirmed against the DNA. TRBV21-1 has pseudogene status. This CDR3 comprises 17 residues. The CDR3 loop reads CASSKALGGGGGFEQYF. CDR3 DNA: TGTGCCAGCAGCAAAGCGCTTGGAGGGGGCGGCGGCTTCGAGCAGTACTTC.

V is TRBV6-6 and J is TRBJ2-7; no firm D call. Germline assignment: CDR1 MNHNY and CDR2 SVGAGI (reference sequence). Trimming took 5 bases from V and 2 from J, leaving 13 bases between them. CDR3 length: 14 amino acids. CDR3 loop: CASSHLQSTYEQYF. DNA of the CDR3: TGTGCCAGCAGTCATCTTCAGTCAACCTACGAGCAGTACTTC.

The chain employs TRBV21-1 and TRBJ1-3; the D segment call TRBD1 is taken from the table without a DNA check. TRBV21-1 is labeled a pseudogene. CDR3 length equals 16 residues. CDR3 protein: CASDFLSGHSGNTIYF. DNA of the CDR3: TGTGCCAGCGATTTTCTGTCAGGCCACTCTGGAAACACCATATATTTT.